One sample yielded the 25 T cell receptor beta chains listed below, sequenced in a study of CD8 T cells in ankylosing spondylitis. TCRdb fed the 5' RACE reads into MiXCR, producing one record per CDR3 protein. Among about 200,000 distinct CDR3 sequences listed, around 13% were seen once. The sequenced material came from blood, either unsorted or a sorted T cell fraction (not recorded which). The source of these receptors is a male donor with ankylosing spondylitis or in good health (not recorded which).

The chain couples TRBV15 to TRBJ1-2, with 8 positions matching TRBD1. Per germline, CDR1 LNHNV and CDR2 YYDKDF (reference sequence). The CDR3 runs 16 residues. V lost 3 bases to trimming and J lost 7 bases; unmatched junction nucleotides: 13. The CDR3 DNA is TGTGCCACCAGCAGTGTCCGTTTGGACAGGGCTCGTGGCTACACCTTC. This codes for CATSSVRLDRARGYTF.

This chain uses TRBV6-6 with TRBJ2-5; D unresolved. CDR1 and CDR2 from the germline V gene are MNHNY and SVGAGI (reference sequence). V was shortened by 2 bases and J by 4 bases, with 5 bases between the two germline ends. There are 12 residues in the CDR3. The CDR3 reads CASSYLRETQYF. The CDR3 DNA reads TGTGCCAGCAGTTACCTAAGAGAGACCCAGTACTTC.

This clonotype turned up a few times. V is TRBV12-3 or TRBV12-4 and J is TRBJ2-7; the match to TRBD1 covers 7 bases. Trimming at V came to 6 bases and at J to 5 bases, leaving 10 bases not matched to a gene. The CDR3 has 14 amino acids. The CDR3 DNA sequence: TGTGCCAGCAGCCGGGCCGACAGGGTAGACGAGCAGTACTTC. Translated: CASSRADRVDEQYF.

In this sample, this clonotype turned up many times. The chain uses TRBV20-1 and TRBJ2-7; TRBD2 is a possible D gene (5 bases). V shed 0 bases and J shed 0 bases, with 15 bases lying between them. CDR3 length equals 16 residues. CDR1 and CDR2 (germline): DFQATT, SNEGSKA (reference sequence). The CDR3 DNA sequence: TGCAGTGCTAGAGATGGGAGCGGAGGAGACTCCTACGAGCAGTACTTC. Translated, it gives CSARDGSGGDSYEQYF.

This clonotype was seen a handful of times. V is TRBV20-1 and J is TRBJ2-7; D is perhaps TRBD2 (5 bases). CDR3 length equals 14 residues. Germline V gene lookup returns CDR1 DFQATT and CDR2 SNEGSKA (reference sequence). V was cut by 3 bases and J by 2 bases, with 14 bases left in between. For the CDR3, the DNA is TGCAGTGCTAGTGGACTTCCTGAGACCTACGAGCAGTACTTC. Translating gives CSASGLPETYEQYF.

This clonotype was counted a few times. As DNA, the CDR3 is TGTGCCAGCAGCTTAATTAGCGATTCCACAGATACGCAGTATTTT. It codes for CASSLISDSTDTQYF. This chain joins TRBV5-6 and TRBJ2-3, with D perhaps matching TRBD2 (5 bases). The germline V gene has CDR1 SGHDT and CDR2 YYEEEE. The V end was cut by 2 bases, the J end by 2 bases, with 12 bases between. The CDR3 sequence is 15 residues long.

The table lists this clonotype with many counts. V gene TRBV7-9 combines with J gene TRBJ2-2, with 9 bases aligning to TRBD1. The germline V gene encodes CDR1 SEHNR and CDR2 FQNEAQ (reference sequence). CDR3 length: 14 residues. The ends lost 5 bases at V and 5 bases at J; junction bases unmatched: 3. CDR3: CASSVQGATGELFF. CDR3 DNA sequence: TGTGCCAGCAGCGTACAGGGGGCGACCGGGGAGCTGTTTTTT.

This CDR3 reads CASGPGASGTPYNEQFF. CDR3 DNA sequence: TGTGCCAGCGGCCCTGGGGCTAGCGGAACCCCCTACAATGAGCAGTTCTTC. The chain carries TRBV5-5 and TRBJ2-1, with 7 bases aligning to TRBD2. The CDR3 spans 17 residues. Germline loops: CDR1 SGHKS, CDR2 YYEKEE (reference sequence). V lost 7 bases to trimming and J lost 2 bases; unmatched junction nucleotides: 15.

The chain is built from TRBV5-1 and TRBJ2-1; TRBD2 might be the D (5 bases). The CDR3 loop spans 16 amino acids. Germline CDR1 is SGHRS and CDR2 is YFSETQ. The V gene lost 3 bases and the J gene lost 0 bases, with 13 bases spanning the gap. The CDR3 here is CASSSWRASSYNEQFF. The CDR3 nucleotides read TGCGCCAGCAGCTCCTGGCGGGCGAGCTCCTACAATGAGCAGTTCTTC. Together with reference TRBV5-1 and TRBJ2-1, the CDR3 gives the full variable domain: KAGVTQTPRYLIKTRGQQVTLSCSPISGHRSVSWYQQTPGQGLQFLFEYFSETQRNKGNFPGRFSGRQFSNSRSEMNVSTLELGDSALYLCASSSWRASSYNEQFFGPGTRLTVL.

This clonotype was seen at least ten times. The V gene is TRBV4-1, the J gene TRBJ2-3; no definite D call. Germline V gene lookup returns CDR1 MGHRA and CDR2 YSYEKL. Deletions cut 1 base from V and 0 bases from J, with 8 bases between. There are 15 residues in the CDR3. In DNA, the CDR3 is TGCGCCAGCAGCCAAGCAAGCGACAGCACAGATACGCAGTATTTT. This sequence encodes CASSQASDSTDTQYF.

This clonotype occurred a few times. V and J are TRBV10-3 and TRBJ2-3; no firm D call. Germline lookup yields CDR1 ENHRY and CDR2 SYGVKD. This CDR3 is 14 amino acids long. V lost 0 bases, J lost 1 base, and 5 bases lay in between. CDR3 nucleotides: TGTGCCATCAGTGAGTCTGCGGGCACAGATACGCAGTATTTT. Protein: CAISESAGTDTQYF.

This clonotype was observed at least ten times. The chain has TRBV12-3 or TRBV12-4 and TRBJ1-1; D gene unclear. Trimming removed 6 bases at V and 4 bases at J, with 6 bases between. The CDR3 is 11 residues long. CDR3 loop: CASSLSTEAFF. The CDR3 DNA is TGTGCCAGCAGCCTCAGCACTGAAGCTTTCTTT.

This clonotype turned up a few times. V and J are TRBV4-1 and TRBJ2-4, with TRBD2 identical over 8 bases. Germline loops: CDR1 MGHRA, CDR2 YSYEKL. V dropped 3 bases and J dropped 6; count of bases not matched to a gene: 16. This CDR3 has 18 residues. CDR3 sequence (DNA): TGCGCCAGCAGCCAGTTAGACCTAGCGGGCTCGGAGGGAAACATTCAGTACTTC. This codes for CASSQLDLAGSEGNIQYF.

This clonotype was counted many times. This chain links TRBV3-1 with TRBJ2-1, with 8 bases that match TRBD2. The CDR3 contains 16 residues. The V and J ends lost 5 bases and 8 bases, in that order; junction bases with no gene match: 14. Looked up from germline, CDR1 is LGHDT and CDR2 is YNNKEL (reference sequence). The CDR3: CASSSPIATSVHEQFF. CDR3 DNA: TGTGCCAGCAGCAGCCCCATAGCGACTAGCGTGCATGAGCAGTTCTTC.

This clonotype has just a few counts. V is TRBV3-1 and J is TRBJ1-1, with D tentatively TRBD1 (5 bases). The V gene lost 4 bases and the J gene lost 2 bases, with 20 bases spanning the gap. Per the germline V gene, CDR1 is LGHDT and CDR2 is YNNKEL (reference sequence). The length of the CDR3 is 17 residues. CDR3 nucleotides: TGTGCCAGCAGCCCCCCCGAGGGAGGGGCCGTAAACACTGAAGCTTTCTTT. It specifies CASSPPEGGAVNTEAFF.

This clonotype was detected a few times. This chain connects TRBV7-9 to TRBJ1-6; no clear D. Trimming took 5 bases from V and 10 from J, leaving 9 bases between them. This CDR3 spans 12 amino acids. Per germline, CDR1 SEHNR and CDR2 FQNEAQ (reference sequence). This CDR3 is CASSPPGSPLHF. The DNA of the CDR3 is TGTGCCAGCAGCCCGCCTGGGTCACCCCTCCACTTT.

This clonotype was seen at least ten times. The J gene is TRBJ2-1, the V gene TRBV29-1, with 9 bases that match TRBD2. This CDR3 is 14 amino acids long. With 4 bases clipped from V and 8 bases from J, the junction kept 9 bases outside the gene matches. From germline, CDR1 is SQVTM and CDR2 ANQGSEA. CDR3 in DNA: TGCAGCGTTGCGGCGGGAGGGTTCGCCGATGAGCAGTTCTTC. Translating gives CSVAAGGFADEQFF.

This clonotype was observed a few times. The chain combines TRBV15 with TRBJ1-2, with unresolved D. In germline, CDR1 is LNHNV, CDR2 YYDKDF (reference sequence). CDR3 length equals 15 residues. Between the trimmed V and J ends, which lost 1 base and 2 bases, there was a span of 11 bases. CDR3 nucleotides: TGTGCCACCAGCAGAGCAATACAGCTAAACTATGGCTACACCTTC. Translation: CATSRAIQLNYGYTF.

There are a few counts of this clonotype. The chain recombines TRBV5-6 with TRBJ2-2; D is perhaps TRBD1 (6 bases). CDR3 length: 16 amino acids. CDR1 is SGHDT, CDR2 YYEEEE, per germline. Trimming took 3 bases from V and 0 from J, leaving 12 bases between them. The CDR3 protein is CASSSGGTPNTGELFF. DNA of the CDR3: TGTGCCAGCAGCTCGGGTGGGACACCGAACACCGGGGAGCTGTTTTTT.

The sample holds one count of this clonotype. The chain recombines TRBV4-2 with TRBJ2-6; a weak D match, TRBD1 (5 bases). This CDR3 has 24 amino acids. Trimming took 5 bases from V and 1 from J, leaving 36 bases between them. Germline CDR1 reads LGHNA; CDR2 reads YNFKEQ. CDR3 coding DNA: TGTGCCAGCAGCGGACATCTCAACCCCTTATTTCTCGGCAACCGGGCTTCTGGGGCCAACGTCCTGACTTTC. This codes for CASSGHLNPLFLGNRASGANVLTF.

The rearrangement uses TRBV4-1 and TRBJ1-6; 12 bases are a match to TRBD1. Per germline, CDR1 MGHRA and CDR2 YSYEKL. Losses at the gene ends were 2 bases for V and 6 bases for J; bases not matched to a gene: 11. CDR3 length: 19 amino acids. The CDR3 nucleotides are TGCGCCAGCAGCCAAACAATCCCGGGACAGGGGGCAAGTAATTCACCCCTCCACTTT. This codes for CASSQTIPGQGASNSPLHF.

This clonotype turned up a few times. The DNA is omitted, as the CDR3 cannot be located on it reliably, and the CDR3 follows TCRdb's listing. This CDR3 is CASSLGQYFGNEQFF. The chain combines TRBV12-3 or TRBV12-4 with TRBJ2-1. The CDR3 is 15 residues long, counting both termini.

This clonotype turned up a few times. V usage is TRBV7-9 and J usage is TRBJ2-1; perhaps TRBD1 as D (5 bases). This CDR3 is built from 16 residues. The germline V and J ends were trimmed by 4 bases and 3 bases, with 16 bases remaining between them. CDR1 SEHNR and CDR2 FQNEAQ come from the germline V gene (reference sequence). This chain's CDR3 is CASSSGLTSLYNEQFF. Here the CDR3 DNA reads TGTGCCAGCAGCTCAGGGTTGACGTCCCTCTACAATGAGCAGTTCTTC.

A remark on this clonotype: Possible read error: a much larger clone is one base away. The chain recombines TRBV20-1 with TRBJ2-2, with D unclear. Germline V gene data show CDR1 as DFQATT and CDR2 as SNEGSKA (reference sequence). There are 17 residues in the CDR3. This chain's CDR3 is CCARDPRTGYDTGELFF. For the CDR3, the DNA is TGCTGTGCTAGAGACCCTCGGACGGGTTATGACACCGGGGAGCTGTTTTTT.

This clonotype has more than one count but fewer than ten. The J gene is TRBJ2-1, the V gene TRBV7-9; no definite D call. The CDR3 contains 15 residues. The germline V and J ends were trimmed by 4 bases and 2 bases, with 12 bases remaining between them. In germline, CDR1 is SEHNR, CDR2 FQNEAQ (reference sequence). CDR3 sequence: CASSSRLATYNEQFF. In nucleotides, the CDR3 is TGTGCCAGCAGCTCCCGACTTGCAACCTACAATGAGCAGTTCTTC.